The 30 T cell receptor beta chains in this list originate from one sample, sequenced in a study of graft-versus-host responses after intestinal transplantation. Using immunoSEQ multiplex PCR, the repertoire was profiled, and TCRdb retains in-frame clones only, with some absent. The table includes about 19,000 clones, roughly 70% detected once. Graft tissue was processed to release intraepithelial and lamina propria lymphocytes. The sequencing used ileum tissue, collected around 20 days after intestinal transplant. These receptors originate from a human patient who received an intestinal transplant, so some T cells may come from the graft donor.

The chain links TRBV7-2 to TRBJ1-1, with 8 bases aligning to TRBD1. V shed 4 bases, J shed 4 bases, and the junction held 5 bases outside the gene matches. The CDR3 length is 14 residues. Per germline, CDR1 SGHTA and CDR2 FQGNSA. The chain's CDR3 is CASSSPGGGTEAFF. CDR3 nucleotides: TGTGCCAGCAGCTCCCCAGGGGGCGGCACTGAAGCTTTCTTT.

This clone was recorded a few times. This chain joins TRBV21-1 and TRBJ2-7; the table's D call, TRBD1, was not checked against the DNA. TRBV21-1 is marked as a pseudogene. The length of the CDR3 is 14 residues. CDR3 loop: CASVDRERLNEQYF. The CDR3 DNA reads TGTGCCAGCGTTGACAGGGAACGTCTTAACGAGCAGTACTTC.

The chain joins TRBV6-5 to TRBJ2-5; TRBD1 is a possible D gene (6 bases). This CDR3 is 13 amino acids long. CDR1 and CDR2 from the germline V gene are MNHEY and SVGAGI. V lost 6 bases and J 5 bases, leaving 13 bases between the germline ends. CDR3 residues: CASRETGMETQYF. The CDR3 region has the DNA TGTGCCAGCAGGGAGACAGGAATGGAGACCCAGTACTTC.

The V gene is TRBV5-1, the J gene TRBJ1-2; TRBD1 is a possible D gene (6 bases). Germline V gene sequence: CDR1 SGHRS, CDR2 YFSETQ. The CDR3 covers 15 residues. V was cut by 5 bases and J by 4 bases, with 18 bases left in between. CDR3 protein: CASRLGQRRGYGYTF. Written as DNA, the CDR3 is TGCGCCAGCAGACTCGGACAGCGGCGCGGCTATGGCTACACCTTC.

The CDR3 loop is CSARPQETQYF. The CDR3 DNA reads as TGCAGTGCTAGGCCCCAGGAGACCCAGTACTTC. This chain uses TRBV20-1 with TRBJ2-5; D is ambiguous. Germline-derived CDR1 and CDR2 are DFQATT and SNEGSKA (reference sequence). Trimming shortened V by 3 bases and J by 5 bases, and 7 bases separated the two germline ends. The CDR3 is 11 residues long.

The V and J genes are TRBV9 and TRBJ2-3; 11 nucleotides align to TRBD1. The CDR3 spans 17 residues. CDR1 and CDR2 from the germline V gene are SGDLS and YYNGEE. Trimming took 0 bases from V and 1 from J; bases not matched to a gene: 4. This CDR3 reads CASSVDGTGGGTDTQYF. Written as DNA, the CDR3 is TGTGCCAGCAGCGTAGATGGGACAGGGGGAGGCACAGATACGCAGTATTTT.

The chain couples TRBV2 to TRBJ1-6, with 7 bases that match TRBD1. J gave up 7 bases and V 6 bases, and 6 bases lay outside the gene matches. Per the germline V gene, CDR1 is SNHLY and CDR2 is FYNNEI. The CDR3 has 14 residues. CDR3: CASSPDRPNSPLHF. CDR3 bases: TGTGCCAGCAGCCCGGACAGGCCAAATTCACCCCTCCACTTT.

This sequence joins TRBV5-1 and TRBJ1-2, with 8 nucleotides matching TRBD1. V lost 4 bases and J lost 6; bases outside the gene matches: 11. Germline CDR1 and CDR2: SGHRS and YFSETQ. The CDR3 spans 15 residues. CDR3 in amino acids: CASSAGQGTIHGYTF. CDR3 in DNA: TGCGCCAGCAGCGCTGGACAGGGAACCATACATGGCTACACCTTC.

On this clone: The sample carries other DNA sequences with the same CDR3. The rearrangement links TRBV27 to TRBJ2-7; TRBD1 matches 8 bases. The length of the CDR3 is 14 residues. Trimming took 4 bases from V and 7 from J; bases not matched to a gene: 9. Germline CDR1 reads MNHEY; CDR2 reads SMNVEV (reference sequence). CDR3 in DNA: TGTGCCAGCAGTTATCAGGGGGCTATGTATGAGCAGTACTTC. Its protein is CASSYQGAMYEQYF.

This chain uses TRBV6-5 with TRBJ2-2; TRBD1 matches at 7 bases. This CDR3 has 13 residues. Trimming took 6 bases from V and 7 from J; bases not matched to a gene: 5. Per the germline V gene, CDR1 is MNHEY and CDR2 is SVGAGI. The CDR3 sequence is CASSSYRGGELFF. The CDR3 DNA reads as TGTGCCAGCAGCTCCTACAGGGGCGGGGAGCTGTTTTTT.

The chain joins TRBV5-1 to TRBJ2-7, with unresolved D. V lost 1 base to trimming and J lost 2 bases, with 4 bases between them. Per germline, CDR1 SGHRS and CDR2 YFSETQ. CDR3 length: 12 residues. The DNA of the CDR3 is TGCGCCAGCAGCTTGCCGGCCTACGAGCAGTACTTC. Translated: CASSLPAYEQYF.

The rearrangement uses TRBV30 and TRBJ1-1; no reliable D call. Trimming removed 5 bases at V and 6 bases at J, with 13 bases between. The CDR3 has 12 residues. Germline CDR1 reads GTSNPN; CDR2 reads SVGIG (reference sequence). The CDR3 nucleotides read TGTGCCTGGGGAGGCGGCTGGGCTGAAGCTTTCTTT. This sequence encodes CAWGGGWAEAFF.

The chain uses TRBV6-5 and TRBJ1-2; weak D call: TRBD1 (5 bases). CDR1 and CDR2 from the germline V gene are MNHEY and SVGAGI. This CDR3 is built from 14 residues. V was cut by 6 bases and J by 3 bases, with 14 bases left in between. The CDR3 DNA follows: TGTGCCAGCAGCCTAGGGGCAGGGTACTATGGCTACACCTTC. Translating gives CASSLGAGYYGYTF.

The chain carries TRBV19 and TRBJ2-1; 15 bases are shared with TRBD2. This CDR3 is 17 amino acids long. V lost 5 bases to trimming and J lost 2 bases; unmatched junction nucleotides: 4. Germline V gene sequence: CDR1 LNHDA, CDR2 SQIVND (reference sequence). The CDR3 loop reads CASSGTSGRLAYNEQFF. DNA of the CDR3: TGTGCCAGTAGTGGGACTAGCGGGAGGTTGGCCTACAATGAGCAGTTCTTC.

J is TRBJ1-5 and V is TRBV6-1; 8 nucleotides line up with TRBD1. Germline V CDR1 and CDR2: MNHNS, SASEGT. The V and J ends lost 3 bases and 4 bases, in that order; junction bases with no gene match: 2. This CDR3 has 14 residues. The CDR3: CASSEGQENQPQHF. DNA for the CDR3: TGTGCCAGCAGTGAGGGACAGGAGAATCAGCCCCAGCATTTT.

This clone was detected only a few times. The rearrangement links TRBV15 to TRBJ2-7, with TRBD2 identical over 7 bases. The CDR3 sequence is 14 residues long. The J segment lost 2 bases and the V segment lost 6 bases, leaving 7 bases of the junction unmatched. Germline values: CDR1 LNHNV, CDR2 YYDKDF (reference sequence). CDR3 loop: CATSSLAVPYEQYF. The CDR3 DNA follows: TGTGCCACCAGTAGTCTAGCGGTCCCCTACGAGCAGTACTTC.

This chain joins TRBV15 and TRBJ1-2; TRBD1 might be the D (5 bases). The V gene's germline CDR1 is LNHNV and CDR2 YYDKDF (reference sequence). V lost 0 bases, J lost 3 bases, and 29 bases lay in between. The CDR3 has 21 amino acids. DNA for the CDR3: TGTGCCACCAGCAGAGATGTTTTGGGGGAGGAACAGGACCAAAGGGACTATGGCTACACCTTC. Encoded protein: CATSRDVLGEEQDQRDYGYTF.

The chain has TRBV6-1 and TRBJ2-7; D is possibly TRBD2 (7 bases). The V end was cut by 4 bases, the J end by 0 bases, with 13 bases between. The germline V gene encodes CDR1 MNHNS and CDR2 SASEGT. This CDR3 contains 15 residues. The CDR3 protein is CASSAGEGSSYEQYF. The CDR3 DNA reads as TGTGCCAGCAGTGCAGGGGAGGGGAGCTCCTACGAGCAGTACTTC.

This chain joins TRBV30 and TRBJ1-6; 9 bases fit TRBD1. CDR1 is GTSNPN, CDR2 SVGIG, per germline (reference sequence). The CDR3 has 14 amino acids. The junction had 4 bases not matched to a gene; V was cut back by 1 base and J by 9 bases. CDR3 loop: CAWSGGQGISPLHF. CDR3 coding DNA: TGTGCCTGGAGTGGAGGACAGGGGATTTCACCCCTCCACTTT.

The chain links TRBV5-1 to TRBJ2-3, with D unresolved. Deletions cut 2 bases from V and 5 bases from J, with 12 bases between. CDR1 is SGHRS and CDR2 is YFSETQ in the germline V gene. The CDR3 runs to 14 residues. CDR3 DNA: TGCGCCAGCAGCTTTTCCCGGCCGGGAGATACGCAGTATTTT. As protein: CASSFSRPGDTQYF.

J is TRBJ2-1 and V is TRBV9, with D maybe TRBD1 (6 bases). Deletions cut 1 base from V and 9 bases from J, with 11 bases between. The CDR3 sequence is 13 residues long. Germline V lookup: CDR1 SGDLS, CDR2 YYNGEE. The CDR3 here is CASSVRGMGEQFF. As DNA, the CDR3 is TGTGCCAGCAGCGTAAGGGGGATGGGTGAGCAGTTCTTC. The full variable domain, in which reference TRBV9 and TRBJ2-1 provide the parts outside the CDR3, is DSGVTQTPKHLITATGQRVTLRCSPRSGDLSVYWYQQSLDQGLQFLIQYYNGEERAKGNILERFSAQQFPDLHSELNLSSLELGDSALYFCASSVRGMGEQFFGPGTRLTVL.

This clone has just a few counts. V and J are TRBV4-1 and TRBJ1-2; D ambiguous. Trimming removed 0 bases from V and 3 bases from J, with 8 bases in between. From germline, CDR1 is MGHRA and CDR2 YSYEKL. The CDR3 length is 14 residues. CDR3 bases: TGCGCCAGCAGCCAAGATAGCTTATACTATGGCTACACCTTC. Residues: CASSQDSLYYGYTF.

Only one count was recorded for this clone. The V gene is TRBV29-1, the J gene TRBJ1-2, with 7 bases lining up with TRBD1. Trimming took 1 base from V and 4 from J; bases not matched to a gene: 3. This CDR3 contains 13 residues. Germline CDR1 is SQVTM and CDR2 is ANQGSEA. CDR3 residues: CSVEGDRVYGYTF. As DNA, the CDR3 is TGCAGCGTTGAAGGTGACAGGGTCTATGGCTACACCTTC.

This chain joins TRBV12-2 and TRBJ2-2; the table names TRBD2, a call not compared with the DNA. TRBV12-2 corresponds to a pseudogene. The CDR3 sequence is 14 residues long. CDR3: CASRSKAPPGELFF. In nucleotides, the CDR3 is TGTGCAAGTCGATCGAAAGCGCCGCCCGGGGAGCTGTTTTTT.

The chain recombines TRBV19 with TRBJ2-1; 13 nucleotides line up with TRBD2. This CDR3 has 18 amino acids. In germline, CDR1 is LNHDA, CDR2 SQIVND (reference sequence). The trim removed 6 bases at V and 1 base at J, leaving 9 bases unmatched. The CDR3 region has the DNA TGTGCCAGTAGCGACGGACTAGCGGGAGTCGGGTCCTACAATGAGCAGTTCTTC. Translation gives CASSDGLAGVGSYNEQFF.

This clone is large in the sample. This chain connects TRBV29-1 to TRBJ2-1, with 7 nucleotides matching TRBD2. Germline CDR1 SQVTM, CDR2 ANQGSEA. The CDR3 is 13 residues long. Unmatched junction bases numbered 6, after V lost 4 bases and J lost 6 bases. In DNA, the CDR3 is TGCAGCGTTGCCTCGGGAGGACCCAATGAGCAGTTCTTC. This gives the protein CSVASGGPNEQFF.

The chain is built from TRBV7-9 and TRBJ2-1; possibly TRBD2 for D (6 bases). The germline CDR1 and CDR2 sequences are SEHNR and FQNEAQ (reference sequence). The CDR3 consists of 15 residues. V lost 4 bases and J lost 3, with 13 bases in between. CDR3 DNA: TGTGCCAGCAGCTCGGCCCCGGGACTCTACAATGAGCAGTTCTTC. This sequence encodes CASSSAPGLYNEQFF.

The chain recombines TRBV10-3 with TRBJ2-7; 11 nucleotides agree with TRBD2. This CDR3 is built from 15 residues. Germline V gene data show CDR1 as ENHRY and CDR2 as SYGVKD. The V gene end was trimmed by 6 bases and the J gene end by 6 bases; junction bases not matched to a gene: 10. The CDR3 DNA reads as TGTGCCATCAGGAGAGTTAGCGGGGGGGCTGGCGAGCAGTACTTC. Protein product: CAIRRVSGGAGEQYF.

The chain combines TRBV4-2 with TRBJ2-2; TRBD2 matches 8 bases. J lost 4 bases, V lost 6 bases, and 10 bases had no gene match. The germline CDR1 and CDR2 sequences are LGHNA and YNFKEQ. This CDR3 is 16 amino acids long. The CDR3 region has the DNA TGTGCCAGCAGAATGCGGCGGGGGGCTTTCACCGGGGAGCTGTTTTTT. Protein product: CASRMRRGAFTGELFF.

The chain links TRBV30 to TRBJ2-7; D gene unclear. Germline assignment: CDR1 GTSNPN and CDR2 SVGIG (reference sequence). Trimming removed 8 bases from V and 2 bases from J, with 13 bases in between. CDR3 size: 12 residues. The CDR3 region has the DNA TGTGCCGGCGGCGGCAGAACCTACGAGCAGTACTTC. This translates into CAGGGRTYEQYF.